Listed here is a single TCR beta chain. This sample was taken from a study of blood T cell repertoires in COVID-19. Looking at the study overall: Sources were T cells, B-cell-depleted T cells, or PBMCs; the material itself was cDNA or gDNA.

Trimming took 4 bases from V and 4 from J, leaving 14 bases between them. CDR1 is MNHEY, CDR2 SVGAGI, per germline. The CDR3 runs 15 residues. Sequenced by immunoSEQ multiplex PCR; TCRdb stores in-frame clones only, minus some. The sample has about 70,000 clones, approximately 92% seen once; the top ten hold roughly 7.6%. This chain links TRBV6-5 with TRBJ1-3; a weak D match, TRBD1 (6 bases). This sequence was found in a man between 45 and 60 years old with active COVID-19. Material: peripheral blood. The CDR3 here is CASSSTTGIGNTIYF. The DNA for the CDR3 is TGTGCCAGCAGTTCCACCACAGGGATAGGAAACACCATATATTTT.